The 20 T cell receptor beta chains presented below share a single source sample, sequenced in a study of glioma-infiltrating T cells. TCR alpha and beta CDR3 regions were amplified from RNA using iRepertoire nested multiplex PCR. MiXCR was run by TCRdb on the multiplex PCR reads, yielding one entry per CDR3 protein. Found here are about 190,000 distinct CDR3 sequences, about 32% of them singletons; the top ten hold roughly 21%. The sequencing sample was made of glioma tissue, nonneoplastic brain tissue, or PBMCs (not recorded which). The source of these receptors is a human donor with low-grade glioma or glioblastoma, undergoing nonglioma brain surgery, or in good health (not recorded which).

A note on this clonotype: With a much larger clone just one base away, this may be a read error. The chain joins TRBV29-1 to TRBJ1-1; D remains ambiguous. CDR1 is SQVTM and CDR2 is ANQGSEA in the germline V gene. V was pared by 1 base and J by 7 bases, with 13 bases between. The CDR3 has 13 residues. CDR3 in DNA: TGCAGCGTTGAAGTCCTAGAAGAGAATGAAGCTTTCTTT. It codes for CSVEVLEENEAFF.

A few counts support this clonotype. The genes are TRBV5-1 and TRBJ1-2; D ambiguous. With 3 bases removed from V and 0 bases from J, the gap between germline ends came to 9 bases. The germline V gene encodes CDR1 SGHRS and CDR2 YFSETQ. This CDR3 has 14 amino acids. Written as DNA, the CDR3 is TGCGCCAGCAGCTCCGGAGGTGCTAACTATGGCTACACCTTC. Translated: CASSSGGANYGYTF.

The rearrangement uses TRBV29-1 and TRBJ2-1; the D gene could be TRBD1 or TRBD2 (5 bases each). CDR3 length: 13 residues. Germline values: CDR1 SQVTM, CDR2 ANQGSEA. V was cut by 4 bases and J by 9 bases, with 16 bases left in between. As DNA, the CDR3 is TGCAGCGTTGGTAGGGGCGGGTCAGGTGAGCAGTTCTTC. Protein product: CSVGRGGSGEQFF.

This clonotype was seen at least ten times. This chain's CDR3 is CASSLTSGRSDEQFF. The CDR3 coding sequence is TGTGCCAGCAGCTTAACTAGCGGGAGGAGTGATGAGCAGTTCTTC. V gene TRBV7-9 combines with J gene TRBJ2-1; TRBD2 matches at 12 bases. The CDR3 totals 15 residues. J gave up 8 bases and V 2 bases, and 4 bases lay outside the gene matches. Germline loops: CDR1 SEHNR, CDR2 FQNEAQ (reference sequence). The full variable domain, rest sourced from reference TRBV7-9 and TRBJ2-1, is DTGVSQNPRHKITKRGQNVTFRCDPISEHNRLYWYRQTLGQGPEFLTYFQNEAQLEKSRLLSDRFSAERPKGSFSTLEIQRTEQGDSAMYLCASSLTSGRSDEQFFGPGTRLTVL.

This clonotype was detected ten times or more. CDR3 amino acids: CASSLGWGNIQYF. CDR3 nucleotide sequence: TGTGCCAGCAGTTTAGGTTGGGGAAACATTCAGTACTTC. The chain recombines TRBV28 with TRBJ2-4, with D uncertain. V lost 2 bases and J 6 bases, leaving 8 bases between the germline ends. CDR1 and CDR2 from the germline V gene are MDHEN and SYDVKM. The CDR3 length is 13 residues.

The DNA for the CDR3 is TGCGCCAGCAGCCAAGTAAGAGGGATTCGGAACACCATATATTTT. As protein: CASSQVRGIRNTIYF. The chain couples TRBV4-3 to TRBJ1-3; D uncertain. This CDR3 has 15 amino acids. V lost 1 base and J lost 7, with 14 bases in between. The V gene's germline CDR1 is LGHNA and CDR2 YSLEER.

This clonotype was observed a single time. V gene TRBV29-1 combines with J gene TRBJ2-2, with unresolved D. The CDR3 is 13 amino acids. Deletions cut 3 bases from V and 6 bases from J, with 11 bases between. Germline assignment: CDR1 SQVTM and CDR2 ANQGSEA. CDR3: CSVELPFAGELFF. The CDR3 DNA reads as TGCAGCGTTGAGCTCCCGTTTGCCGGGGAGCTGTTTTTT.

This clonotype has a count of ten or more. V usage is TRBV6-1 and J usage is TRBJ2-3, with 10 bases aligning to TRBD2. The CDR3 spans 17 residues. Germline-derived CDR1 and CDR2 are MNHNS and SASEGT. Losses at the gene ends were 6 bases for V and 1 base for J; bases not matched to a gene: 10. The CDR3 here is CASRPRLAGLGTDTQYF. The CDR3 DNA is TGTGCCAGCAGACCCAGACTAGCGGGTCTGGGCACAGATACGCAGTATTTT.

The chain combines TRBV5-5 with TRBJ2-5, with TRBD2 matching over 10 bases. Germline CDR1 and CDR2: SGHKS and YYEKEE (reference sequence). Trimming cost V 2 bases and J 3 bases; bases outside gene matches: 4. The CDR3 has 15 residues. The CDR3 DNA sequence: TGTGCCAGCAGCTTACTAGCGGGAATGGAAGAGACCCAGTACTTC. Amino acids: CASSLLAGMEETQYF.

This clonotype was observed many times. V and J are TRBV6-1 and TRBJ2-7; D is tentatively TRBD1 or TRBD2 (5 bases each). This CDR3 has 13 residues. Germline loops: CDR1 MNHNS, CDR2 SASEGT. The V end was cut by 6 bases, the J end by 5 bases, with 14 bases between. The CDR3 DNA follows: TGTGCCAGCAGGTCCCTGGGGGTGGACGAGCAGTACTTC. Protein: CASRSLGVDEQYF.

This clonotype was detected many times. V gene TRBV7-9 combines with J gene TRBJ2-7; 7 nucleotides align to TRBD2. V lost 6 bases and J lost 0; bases outside the gene matches: 11. The CDR3 totals 16 residues. Germline loops: CDR1 SEHNR, CDR2 FQNEAQ (reference sequence). CDR3 sequence reads: CASSQYIAGSSYEQYF. In DNA form, the CDR3 reads TGTGCCAGCAGTCAATACATAGCGGGTTCCTCCTACGAGCAGTACTTC.

This clonotype has a count of ten or more. The V and J genes are TRBV2 and TRBJ2-7, with 7 bases identical to TRBD1. After removal of 6 bases from V and 7 bases from J, the junction contained 9 bases not matched to a gene. From germline, CDR1 is SNHLY and CDR2 FYNNEI. The CDR3 contains 13 residues. The CDR3 is CASRPTGPGEQYF. The CDR3 coding sequence is TGTGCCAGCAGGCCGACAGGGCCCGGGGAGCAGTACTTC.

This clonotype has a count of ten or more. The CDR3 spells CASSILTGRDTGELFF. The CDR3 DNA reads as TGTGCCAGTAGTATACTGACAGGGCGGGACACCGGGGAGCTGTTTTTT. V and J are TRBV19 and TRBJ2-2; 7 nucleotides line up with TRBD1. In germline, CDR1 is LNHDA, CDR2 SQIVND (reference sequence). The CDR3 has 16 residues. Trimming took 2 bases from V and 3 from J; bases not matched to a gene: 6.

This clonotype has at least ten counts. The rearrangement uses TRBV27 and TRBJ2-1; D is unclear. The V end lost 5 bases, the J end lost 0 bases, and 8 bases lay between the germline ends. The CDR3 has 14 residues. CDR1 and CDR2 from the germline V gene are MNHEY and SMNVEV (reference sequence). The CDR3, as DNA: TGTGCCAGCAGTGCCCAAAGCTCCTACAATGAGCAGTTCTTC. The encoded protein is CASSAQSSYNEQFF.

This chain joins TRBV10-3 and TRBJ2-7; D might be TRBD2 (6 bases). Trimming took off 7 bases at V and 2 bases at J, with 15 bases between the two ends. This CDR3 spans 14 amino acids. CDR1 is ENHRY, CDR2 SYGVKD, per germline. The CDR3 DNA is TGTGCCATCACCCCCGGGACTGAAGCCTACGAGCAGTACTTC. It translates to CAITPGTEAYEQYF.

This clonotype was picked up many times. The J gene is TRBJ2-3, the V gene TRBV5-1, with D possibly being TRBD1 (6 bases). The CDR3 extends over 13 amino acids. CDR1 is SGHRS and CDR2 is YFSETQ in the germline V gene. V was cut by 8 bases and J by 2 bases, with 12 bases left in between. The CDR3 here is CASRQETTDTQYF. CDR3 nucleotide sequence: TGCGCCAGTCGACAGGAGACCACAGATACGCAGTATTTT.

The chain links TRBV19 to TRBJ1-5; tentative D call: TRBD1 (5 bases). Germline V lookup: CDR1 LNHDA, CDR2 SQIVND (reference sequence). The CDR3 runs to 15 residues. Trimming left V 8 bases short and J 0 bases short, with 14 bases between. The CDR3 is CASDRGTYSNQPQHF. The CDR3 nucleotides read TGTGCCAGTGATAGGGGAACCTATAGCAATCAGCCCCAGCATTTT.

The chain combines TRBV3-1 with TRBJ2-1; weak D call: TRBD2 (6 bases). The CDR3 spans 14 residues. The V end was cut by 1 base, the J end by 8 bases, with 12 bases between. CDR1 LGHDT and CDR2 YNNKEL come from the germline V gene (reference sequence). This CDR3 reads CASSQGAGRDEQFF. CDR3 DNA: TGTGCCAGCAGCCAAGGCGCCGGGAGAGATGAGCAGTTCTTC.

To note about this clonotype: Possible read error: a much larger clone is one base away. The gene calls are TRBV6-1 and TRBJ2-7; tentatively, D is TRBD1 (5 bases). Between the trimmed V and J ends, which lost 6 bases and 0 bases, there was a span of 15 bases. CDR1 is MNHNS and CDR2 is SASEGT in the germline V gene. The CDR3 is 15 residues long. DNA of the CDR3: TGTGCCAGCAGACCCCCAGGGCGAACCTCCTACGAGCAGTACTTC. It translates to CASRPPGRTSYEQYF.

This clonotype was counted many times. V and J are TRBV2 and TRBJ1-6, with a weak D call TRBD1 (5 bases). With 7 bases removed from V and 5 bases from J, the gap between germline ends came to 9 bases. The length of the CDR3 is 13 residues. The germline V gene encodes CDR1 SNHLY and CDR2 FYNNEI. This CDR3 reads CASTGLNNSPLHF. The CDR3 nucleotides read TGTGCCAGCACAGGGCTTAATAATTCACCCCTCCACTTT. The variable domain in full, completed from reference TRBV2 and TRBJ1-6, reads EPEVTQTPSHQVTQMGQEVILRCVPISNHLYFYWYRQILGQKVEFLVSFYNNEISEKSEIFDDQFSVERPDGSNFTLKIRSTKLEDSAMYFCASTGLNNSPLHFGNGTRLTVT.